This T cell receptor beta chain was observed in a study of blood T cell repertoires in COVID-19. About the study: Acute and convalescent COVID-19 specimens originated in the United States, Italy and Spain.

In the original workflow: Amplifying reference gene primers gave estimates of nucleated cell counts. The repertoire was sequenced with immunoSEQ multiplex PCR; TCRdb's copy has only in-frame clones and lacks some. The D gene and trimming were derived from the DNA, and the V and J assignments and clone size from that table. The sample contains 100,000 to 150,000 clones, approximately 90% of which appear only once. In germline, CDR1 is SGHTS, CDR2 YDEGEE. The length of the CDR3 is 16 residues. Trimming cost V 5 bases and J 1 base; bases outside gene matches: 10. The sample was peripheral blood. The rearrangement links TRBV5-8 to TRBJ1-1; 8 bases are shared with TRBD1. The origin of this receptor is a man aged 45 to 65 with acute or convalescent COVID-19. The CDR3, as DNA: TGTGCCAGCAGGGACAGACAGGGGCTCCCGAACACTGAAGCTTTCTTT. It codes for CASRDRQGLPNTEAFF.